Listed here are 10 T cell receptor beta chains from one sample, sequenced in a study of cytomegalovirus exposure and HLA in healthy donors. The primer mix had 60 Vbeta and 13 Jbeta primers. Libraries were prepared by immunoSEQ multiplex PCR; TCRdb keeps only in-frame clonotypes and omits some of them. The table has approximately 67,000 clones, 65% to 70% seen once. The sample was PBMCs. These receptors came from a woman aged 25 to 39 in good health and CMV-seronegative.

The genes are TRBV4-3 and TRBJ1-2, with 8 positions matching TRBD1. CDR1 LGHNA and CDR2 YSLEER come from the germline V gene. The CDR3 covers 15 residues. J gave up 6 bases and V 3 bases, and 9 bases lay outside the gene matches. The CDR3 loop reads CASSHLYRGRDGYTF. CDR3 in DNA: TGCGCCAGCAGCCACCTATACAGGGGGAGGGATGGCTACACCTTC.

The CDR3 DNA sequence: TGTGCCACCAGGGGACAGGGGTCATGGCAGTTCTTC. This sequence encodes CATRGQGSWQFF. The chain combines TRBV2 with TRBJ2-1, with 10 bases identical to TRBD1. Looked up from germline, CDR1 is SNHLY and CDR2 is FYNNEI. The CDR3 extends over 12 amino acids. J lost 12 bases, V lost 10 bases, and 9 bases had no gene match.

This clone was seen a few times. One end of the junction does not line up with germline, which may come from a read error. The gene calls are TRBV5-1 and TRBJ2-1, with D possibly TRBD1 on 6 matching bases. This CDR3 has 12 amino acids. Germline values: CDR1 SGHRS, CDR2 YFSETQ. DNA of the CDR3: TGTGCCAGCAGCCCGACAGGCAATGAGCAGTTCTTC. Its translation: CASSPTGNEQFF.

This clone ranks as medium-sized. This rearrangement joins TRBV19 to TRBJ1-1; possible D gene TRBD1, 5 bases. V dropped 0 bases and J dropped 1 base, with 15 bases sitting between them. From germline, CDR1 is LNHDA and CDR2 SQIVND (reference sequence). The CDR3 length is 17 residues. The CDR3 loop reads CASSIDLGLSTNTEAFF. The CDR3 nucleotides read TGTGCCAGTAGTATAGATCTGGGACTATCGACGAACACTGAAGCTTTCTTT.

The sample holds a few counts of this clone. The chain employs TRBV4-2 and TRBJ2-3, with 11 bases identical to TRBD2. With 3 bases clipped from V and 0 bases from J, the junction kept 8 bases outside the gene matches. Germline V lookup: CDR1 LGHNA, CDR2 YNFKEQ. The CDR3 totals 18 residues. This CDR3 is CASSHVTSGGPSTDTQYF. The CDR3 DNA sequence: TGTGCCAGCAGCCATGTAACTAGCGGGGGCCCTAGCACAGATACGCAGTATTTT.

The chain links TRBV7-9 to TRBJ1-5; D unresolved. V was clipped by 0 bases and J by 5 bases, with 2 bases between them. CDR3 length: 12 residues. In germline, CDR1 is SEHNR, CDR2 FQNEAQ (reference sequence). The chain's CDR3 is CASSLADQPQHF. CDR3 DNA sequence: TGTGCCAGCAGCTTAGCCGATCAGCCCCAGCATTTT.

CDR3 coding DNA: TGTGCCAGTAGTATAAGCGGGCGAGGAAATACGCAGTATTTT. Its translation: CASSISGRGNTQYF. This chain joins TRBV19 and TRBJ2-3, with a weak D call TRBD2 (6 bases). Germline V gives CDR1 LNHDA, CDR2 SQIVND (reference sequence). Between the trimmed V and J ends, which lost 2 bases and 7 bases, there was a span of 13 bases. This CDR3 spans 14 amino acids.

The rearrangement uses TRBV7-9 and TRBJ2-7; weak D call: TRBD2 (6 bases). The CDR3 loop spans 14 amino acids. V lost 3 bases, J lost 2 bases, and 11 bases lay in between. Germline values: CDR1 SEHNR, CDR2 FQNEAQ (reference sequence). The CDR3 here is CASSFSGMAYEQYF. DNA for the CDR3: TGTGCCAGCAGCTTTAGCGGAATGGCCTACGAGCAGTACTTC. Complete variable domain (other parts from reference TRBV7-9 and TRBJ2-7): DTGVSQNPRHKITKRGQNVTFRCDPISEHNRLYWYRQTLGQGPEFLTYFQNEAQLEKSRLLSDRFSAERPKGSFSTLEIQRTEQGDSAMYLCASSFSGMAYEQYFGPGTRLTVT.

CDR3 loop: CASSFGTTYNEQFF. The CDR3, as DNA: TGTGCCAGCAGCTTCGGGACTACCTACAATGAGCAGTTCTTC. The chain carries TRBV11-3 and TRBJ2-1; TRBD2 aligns across 7 bases. The CDR3 extends over 14 amino acids. Unmatched junction bases numbered 1, after V lost 3 bases and J lost 2 bases. Germline V gene data show CDR1 as SGHNT and CDR2 as YENEEA.

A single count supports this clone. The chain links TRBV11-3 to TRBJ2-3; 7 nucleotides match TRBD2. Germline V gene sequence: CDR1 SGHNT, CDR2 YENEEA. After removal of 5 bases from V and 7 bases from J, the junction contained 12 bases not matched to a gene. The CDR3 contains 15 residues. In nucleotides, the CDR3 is TGTGCCAGCAGCAGGGAACAGGCCGGGGGGAATACGCAGTATTTT. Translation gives CASSREQAGGNTQYF.